The subject of this entry is one T cell receptor (beta chain). This entry is derived from a study of T-cell reconstitution after alpha-beta-depleted transplantation in children. Unique molecular identifiers featured in how the TCRbeta library was prepared. MiXCR was run by TCRdb on the PCR reads, yielding one entry per CDR3 protein. The data hold 500,000 to 600,000 distinct CDR3 sequences, with around 27% observed a single time. Trimming removed 2 bases from V and 5 bases from J, with 15 bases in between. CDR3 length: 15 residues. From germline, CDR1 is LGHDT and CDR2 YNNKEL (reference sequence). The starting material was PBMCs, obtained before TCRalphabeta/CD19-depleted stem cell transplant. The chain joins TRBV3-1 to TRBJ2-5; possibly TRBD1 for D (5 bases). This receptor was obtained from a boy in the first two years of life with Wiskott-Aldrich syndrome, due to receive a stem cell transplant. The CDR3 coding sequence is TGTGCCAGCAGCCAACCTAAGACAGTACGTGAGACCCAGTACTTC. Its protein product is CASSQPKTVRETQYF.